The source of this T cell receptor (beta chain) is a study of shared clonotypes between healthy human individuals. This table comes from immunoSEQ multiplex PCR, and its TCRdb copy is limited to in-frame clones, with some not included. The table lists about 580,000 clones, 95% to 98% of them singletons, with roughly 0.29% in the top ten. CDR1 is MNHEY, CDR2 SMNVEV, per germline (reference sequence). This CDR3 comprises 15 residues. V lost 3 bases to trimming and J lost 2 bases, with 13 bases between them. Cells designated naive CD8 were CD45RO-negative and were positively selected for CCR7, with terminally differentiated effector memory CD45RA+ cells excluded.

The chain couples TRBV27 to TRBJ1-2; D not certain. The TCR sequence derives from a man aged 30 to 45 in good health. Input material: naive CD8+ T cells sorted from blood. The CDR3 sequence: CASSFRRSINYGYTF. CDR3 sequence (DNA): TGTGCCAGCAGTTTCCGCAGAAGTATAAACTATGGCTACACCTTC.